This TCR beta chain stems from a study of early T cells in non-severe SARS-CoV-2 infection. In the study overall: Unsorted whole-blood RNA was sequenced in bulk, leaving chains unpaired. The study's findings and limits: Anti-spike CD8 responses were favored in VDJdb matching, and private and CD4 specificities were missed.

This clonotype occurred a few times. Its antigen is not identified. V lost 3 bases to trimming and J lost 1 base; unmatched junction nucleotides: 8. The germline gives CDR1 MNHEY, CDR2 SVGEGT. The CDR3 has 18 residues. As part of library construction, unique molecular identifiers were attached to individual cDNA molecules. Using its own MiXCR run on the 5' RACE reads, TCRdb lists one record per CDR3 protein. The sample lists 35,000 to 45,000 distinct CDR3 sequences; less than 7% were seen once. J is TRBJ2-3 and V is TRBV6-2 or TRBV6-3, with 12 bases lining up with TRBD2. The source of this sequence is an adult who was a healthcare worker with PCR-confirmed SARS-CoV-2 infection or an uninfected control (not recorded which). The sample consisted of whole blood, taken at baseline. The CDR3 spells CASSYSGLAGIGTDTQYF. The CDR3 DNA reads as TGTGCCAGCAGTTATTCCGGACTAGCGGGGATCGGCACAGATACGCAGTATTTT.